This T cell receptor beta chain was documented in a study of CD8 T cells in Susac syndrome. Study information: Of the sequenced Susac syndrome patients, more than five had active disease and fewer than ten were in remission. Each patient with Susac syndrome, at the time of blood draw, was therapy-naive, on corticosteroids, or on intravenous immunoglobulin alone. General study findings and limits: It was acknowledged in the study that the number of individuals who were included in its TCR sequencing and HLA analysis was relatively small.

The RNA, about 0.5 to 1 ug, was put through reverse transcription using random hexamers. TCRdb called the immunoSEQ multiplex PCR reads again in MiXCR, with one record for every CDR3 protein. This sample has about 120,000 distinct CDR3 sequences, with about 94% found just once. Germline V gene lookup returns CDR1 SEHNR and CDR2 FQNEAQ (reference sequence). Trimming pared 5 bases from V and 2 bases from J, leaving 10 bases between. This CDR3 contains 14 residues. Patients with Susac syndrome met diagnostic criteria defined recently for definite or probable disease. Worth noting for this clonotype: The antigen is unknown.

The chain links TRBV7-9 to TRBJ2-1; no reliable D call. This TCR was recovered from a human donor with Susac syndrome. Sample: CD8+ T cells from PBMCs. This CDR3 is CASSPSFTYNEQFF. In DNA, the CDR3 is TGTGCCAGCAGCCCCTCGTTTACCTACAATGAGCAGTTCTTC.